This entry concerns a single T cell receptor beta chain. Its antigen is still unknown. This record comes from a study of T-cell memory formation after mild COVID-19. Turning to the study itself: TCR clusters largely stayed donor specific.

General observations from the study: A second wave of clones peaked on day 37, and their SARS-CoV-2 specificity went unconfirmed. Shrinking CD4+ clones were chiefly CM and EM; CD8+ ones were chiefly EMRA.

TCRdb ran MiXCR on the 5' RACE reads and lists one entry per CDR3 protein. The data contain roughly 250,000 distinct CDR3 sequences, over 15% of them singletons. The source of this sequence is a man aged 18 to 30 who had mild COVID-19 (a few samples of this study predate the infection). Cell type and time point are not known. The sequenced material came from PBMCs or a T cell subset sorted from them (not recorded which).

The CDR3 spells CASSLAPGRGGSYEQYF. The DNA of the CDR3 is TGTGCCAGCAGTTTAGCCCCGGGACGAGGGGGGTCCTACGAGCAGTACTTC. This chain joins TRBV12-3 or TRBV12-4 and TRBJ2-7; D is possibly TRBD1 or TRBD2 (6 bases each). The CDR3 length is 17 residues. Between the trimmed V and J ends, which lost 0 bases and 1 base, there was a span of 16 bases.